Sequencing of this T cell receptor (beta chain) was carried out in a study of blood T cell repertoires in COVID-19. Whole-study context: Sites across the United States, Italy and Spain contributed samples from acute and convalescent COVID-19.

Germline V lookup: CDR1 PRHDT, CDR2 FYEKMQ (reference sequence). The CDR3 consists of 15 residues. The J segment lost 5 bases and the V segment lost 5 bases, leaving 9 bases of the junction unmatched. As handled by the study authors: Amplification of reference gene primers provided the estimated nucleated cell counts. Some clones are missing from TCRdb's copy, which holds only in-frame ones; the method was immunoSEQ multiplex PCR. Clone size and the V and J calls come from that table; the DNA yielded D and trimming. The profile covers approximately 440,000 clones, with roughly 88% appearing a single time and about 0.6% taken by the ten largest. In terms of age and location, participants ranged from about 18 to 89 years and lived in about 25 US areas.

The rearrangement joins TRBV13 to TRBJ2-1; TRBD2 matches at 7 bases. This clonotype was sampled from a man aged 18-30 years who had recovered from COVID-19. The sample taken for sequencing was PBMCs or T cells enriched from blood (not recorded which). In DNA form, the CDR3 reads TGTGCCAGCAGCCCCGTGTCTAGCGGAAACAATGAGCAGTTCTTC. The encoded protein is CASSPVSSGNNEQFF. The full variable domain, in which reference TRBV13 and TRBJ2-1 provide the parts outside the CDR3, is AAGVIQSPRHLIKEKRETATLKCYPIPRHDTVYWYQQGPGQDPQFLISFYEKMQSDKGSIPDRFSAQQFSDYHSELNMSSLELGDSALYFCASSPVSSGNNEQFFGPGTRLTVL.